The 31 T cell receptor beta chains below were found in one sample sequenced in a study of blood T cell repertoires in COVID-19. Repertoires were generated with immunoSEQ multiplex PCR, while TCRdb's copy carries only in-frame clones and drops some. The table lists a few hundred thousand clones, 70% to 90% of them singletons. The material sequenced was PBMCs or T cells enriched from blood (not recorded which). These receptors all come from a woman aged 18-29 years who had been exposed to COVID-19.

This sequence joins TRBV9 and TRBJ2-1; tentative D call: TRBD1 (6 bases). This CDR3 is 13 amino acids long. Germline lookup yields CDR1 SGDLS and CDR2 YYNGEE. V was cut by 4 bases and J by 9 bases, with 14 bases left in between. This CDR3 reads CASSIQGTGEQFF. The CDR3 DNA sequence: TGTGCCAGCAGCATCCAGGGGACCGGTGAGCAGTTCTTC.

This sequence joins TRBV7-9 and TRBJ2-1, with 7 nucleotides matching TRBD1. This CDR3 comprises 17 residues. V was pared by 1 base and J by 7 bases, with 13 bases of the junction left unmatched. Germline V gene lookup returns CDR1 SEHNR and CDR2 FQNEAQ (reference sequence). The CDR3: CASSLVGVDRLLNEQFF. CDR3 DNA: TGTGCCAGCAGCTTAGTAGGGGTGGACAGGCTCTTAAATGAGCAGTTCTTC. The full variable domain, in which reference TRBV7-9 and TRBJ2-1 provide the parts outside the CDR3, is DTGVSQNPRHKITKRGQNVTFRCDPISEHNRLYWYRQTLGQGPEFLTYFQNEAQLEKSRLLSDRFSAERPKGSFSTLEIQRTEQGDSAMYLCASSLVGVDRLLNEQFFGPGTRLTVL.

The chain recombines TRBV4-1 with TRBJ2-2; weak D call: TRBD1 (6 bases). CDR1 is MGHRA and CDR2 is YSYEKL in the germline V gene. Trimming shortened V by 6 bases and J by 0 bases, and 17 bases separated the two germline ends. The CDR3 sequence is 17 residues long. Here the CDR3 DNA reads TGCGCCAGCAGTCTCGGTACAGGGTTCGCGAACACCGGGGAGCTGTTTTTT. Its protein is CASSLGTGFANTGELFF.

The chain carries TRBV10-1 and TRBJ2-3; TRBD2 matches 7 bases. The germline V gene has CDR1 WNHNN and CDR2 SYGVQD (reference sequence). The CDR3 length is 15 residues. Germline trimming cut 6 bases from V and 2 bases from J; bases unmatched to any gene: 8. The DNA for the CDR3 is TGCGCCAGCAGAGCGAGCGGGGCCCTCACAGATACGCAGTATTTT. It is translated as CASRASGALTDTQYF.

In this sample, this clone turned up once. The V call is TRBV6-5, the J call TRBJ1-1; D possibly corresponds to TRBD1 (6 bases). The CDR3 has 15 amino acids. Trimming removed 7 bases at V and 1 base at J, with 16 bases between. Germline values: CDR1 MNHEY, CDR2 SVGAGI. CDR3 residues: CASKILQGANTEAFF. The CDR3 bases are TGTGCCAGCAAGATCTTACAGGGAGCGAACACTGAAGCTTTCTTT.

This clone was observed a single time. The chain employs TRBV3-1 (or the pseudogene TRBV3-2) and TRBJ2-7; D gene unclear. This CDR3 contains 14 residues. Looked up from germline, CDR1 is LGHDT and CDR2 is YNNKEL (reference sequence). V shed 0 bases and J shed 2 bases, with 8 bases lying between them. CDR3 in amino acids: CASSQDSVTYEQYF. CDR3 in DNA: TGTGCCAGCAGCCAAGATTCAGTTACCTACGAGCAGTACTTC.

This chain connects TRBV9 to TRBJ2-7; TRBD2 aligns across 10 bases. Germline V gene lookup returns CDR1 SGDLS and CDR2 YYNGEE. J lost 4 bases, V lost 7 bases, and 11 bases had no gene match. The CDR3 length is 15 residues. CDR3 residues: CASSLGLATVYEQYF. CDR3 bases: TGTGCCAGCTCTTTGGGACTAGCGACTGTATACGAGCAGTACTTC.

This chain connects TRBV7-6 to TRBJ2-2; no clear D gene. The germline V gene encodes CDR1 SGHVS and CDR2 FNYEAQ. Trimming shortened V by 1 base and J by 7 bases, and 4 bases separated the two germline ends. There are 12 residues in the CDR3. The CDR3 DNA follows: TGTGCCAGCAGCTTAGGTCTCGGGGAGCTGTTTTTT. This sequence encodes CASSLGLGELFF.

The chain joins TRBV28 to TRBJ1-5; D is possibly TRBD1 (6 bases). Germline-derived CDR1 and CDR2 are MDHEN and SYDVKM. V was pared by 5 bases and J by 0 bases, with 20 bases between. The CDR3 totals 18 residues. The CDR3 is CASSVRQELRDSNQPQHF. DNA of the CDR3: TGTGCCAGCAGTGTCAGACAGGAATTGAGAGATAGCAATCAGCCCCAGCATTTT.

This rearrangement joins TRBV5-5 to TRBJ1-5; D is uncertain. Trimming took off 3 bases at V and 0 bases at J, with 13 bases between the two ends. Germline V gene data show CDR1 as SGHKS and CDR2 as YYEKEE (reference sequence). This CDR3 is built from 16 residues. The CDR3 DNA is TGTGCCAGCAGCTCCGAGACACCGTATAGCAATCAGCCCCAGCATTTT. Encoded protein: CASSSETPYSNQPQHF. The complete variable domain, with remaining parts taken from reference TRBV5-5 and TRBJ1-5, reads DAGVTQSPTHLIKTRGQQVTLRCSPISGHKSVSWYQQVLGQGPQFIFQYYEKEERGRGNFPDRFSARQFPNYSSELNVNALLLGDSALYLCASSSETPYSNQPQHFGDGTRLSIL.

This clone was detected only a few times. The rearrangement joins TRBV2 to TRBJ1-3; D remains unclear. Germline V CDR1 and CDR2: SNHLY, FYNNEI. Trimming shortened V by 6 bases and J by 0 bases, and 12 bases separated the two germline ends. The CDR3 is 15 residues long. The CDR3 DNA follows: TGTGCCAGCAGAACTAGAACGTACTCTGGAAACACCATATATTTT. Amino acid sequence: CASRTRTYSGNTIYF.

This chain links TRBV18 with TRBJ1-5; 10 bases match TRBD1. Trimming at V came to 2 bases and at J to 4 bases, leaving 8 bases not matched to a gene. The CDR3 loop spans 17 amino acids. The germline CDR1 and CDR2 sequences are KGHSH and LQKENI. CDR3 residues: CASSPMTRGQGNQPQHF. The CDR3 DNA reads TGTGCCAGCTCACCAATGACTCGGGGACAGGGGAATCAGCCCCAGCATTTT.

The rearrangement links TRBV4-2 to TRBJ2-5; the D is unclear. CDR3 length: 12 residues. Germline lookup yields CDR1 LGHNA and CDR2 YNFKEQ. Trimming pared 2 bases from V and 5 bases from J, leaving 6 bases between. The CDR3: CASSQRAETQYF. The CDR3 DNA follows: TGTGCCAGCAGCCAACGAGCGGAGACCCAGTACTTC.

The chain links TRBV5-6 to TRBJ1-4, with 7 bases identical to TRBD1. V lost 2 bases and J lost 5; bases outside the gene matches: 6. The CDR3 consists of 15 residues. The germline V gene encodes CDR1 SGHDT and CDR2 YYEEEE. CDR3 coding DNA: TGTGCCAGCAGCTTCCGGGACAGTAAAAATGAAAAACTGTTTTTT. Its translation is CASSFRDSKNEKLFF.

This chain links TRBV6-5 with TRBJ2-1; 7 bases map to TRBD2. This CDR3 is built from 16 residues. The V segment lost 0 bases and the J segment 6 bases; nucleotides outside the gene matches: 8. Germline CDR1 and CDR2: MNHEY and SVGAGI. The CDR3 spells CASSYSPSGGGNEQFF. Here the CDR3 DNA reads TGTGCCAGCAGTTACTCTCCTTCGGGAGGAGGCAATGAGCAGTTCTTC.

This clone has more than one count but fewer than ten. The gene calls are TRBV7-2 and TRBJ1-2, with D uncertain. This CDR3 contains 15 residues. Trimming left V 5 bases short and J 2 bases short, with 15 bases between. The germline gives CDR1 SGHTA, CDR2 FQGNSA. The CDR3 reads CASSPSVGANYGYTF. The CDR3, as DNA: TGTGCCAGCAGCCCTTCGGTGGGCGCAAACTATGGCTACACCTTC.

V gene TRBV7-2 combines with J gene TRBJ2-5, with 14 bases fitting TRBD2. From germline, CDR1 is SGHTA and CDR2 FQGNSA. V gave up 5 bases and J gave up 4 bases; unmatched junction bases: 12. The CDR3 contains 18 residues. Written as DNA, the CDR3 is TGTGCCAGCAGCGCCCGACTAGCGGGAGGGCAGTCGGGAGAGACCCAGTACTTC. Its translation: CASSARLAGGQSGETQYF.

This clone was counted between two and nine times. The J gene is TRBJ2-4, the V gene TRBV25-1; TRBD1 aligns across 8 bases. The CDR3 has 18 residues. Germline V gene data show CDR1 as MGHDK and CDR2 as SYGVNS. J gave up 0 bases and V 3 bases, and 10 bases lay outside the gene matches. The CDR3 here is CASSDPLTGTGAKNIQYF. CDR3 nucleotide sequence: TGTGCCAGCAGTGACCCCCTTACCGGGACAGGAGCCAAAAACATTCAGTACTTC. Supplemented by reference TRBV25-1 and TRBJ2-4, the full variable domain reads EADIYQTPRYLVIGTGKKITLECSQTMGHDKMYWYQQDPGMELHLIHYSYGVNSTEKGDLSSESTVSRIRTEHFPLTLESARPSHTSQYLCASSDPLTGTGAKNIQYFGAGTRLSVL.

This sequence joins TRBV28 and TRBJ2-3; TRBD2 matches at 10 bases. The length of the CDR3 is 18 residues. CDR1 is MDHEN and CDR2 is SYDVKM in the germline V gene. J lost 8 bases, V lost 2 bases, and 16 bases had no gene match. The CDR3 nucleotides read TGTGCCAGCAGTTTAAGGGCTAGCGGGAGTTACACTCTATTTACGCAGTATTTT. As protein: CASSLRASGSYTLFTQYF.

This chain links TRBV5-1 with TRBJ2-3, with D possibly being TRBD1 (6 bases). The length of the CDR3 is 17 residues. Trimming shortened V by 0 bases and J by 0 bases, and 14 bases separated the two germline ends. CDR1 and CDR2 (germline): SGHRS, YFSETQ. CDR3 coding DNA: TGCGCCAGCAGCTTGGCCCGACAGGTCTCTAGCACAGATACGCAGTATTTT. Its protein product is CASSLARQVSSTDTQYF.

This clone has a handful of counts. This chain links TRBV7-3 with TRBJ2-1, with D perhaps TRBD1 (5 bases). The V gene's germline CDR1 is SGHTA and CDR2 FQGTGA. The CDR3 is 13 residues long. V was trimmed by 5 bases and J by 7 bases, leaving 12 bases between them. The CDR3 region is CASSEKGRNEQFF. CDR3 bases: TGTGCCAGCAGCGAAAAGGGGCGAAATGAGCAGTTCTTC. The full variable domain, rest sourced from reference TRBV7-3 and TRBJ2-1, is GAGVSQTPSNKVTEKGKYVELRCDPISGHTALYWYRQSLGQGPEFLIYFQGTGAADDSGLPNDRFFAVRPEGSVSTLKIQRTERGDSAVYLCASSEKGRNEQFFGPGTRLTVL.

The chain uses TRBV25-1 and TRBJ1-2; D not resolved. V lost 5 bases, J lost 2 bases, and 18 bases lay in between. Germline V gives CDR1 MGHDK, CDR2 SYGVNS. The CDR3 spans 16 residues. CDR3 DNA sequence: TGTGCCAGCAGTACAAGGATGGGCAGTGCGAACTATGGCTACACCTTC. Amino acids: CASSTRMGSANYGYTF.

The V call is TRBV28, the J call TRBJ1-5; D not certain. This CDR3 is 14 amino acids long. Germline V gives CDR1 MDHEN, CDR2 SYDVKM. The V gene lost 5 bases and the J gene lost 5 bases, with 13 bases spanning the gap. Written as DNA, the CDR3 is TGTGCCAGCAGTCTTGACCCAGGATATCAGCCCCAGCATTTT. It translates to CASSLDPGYQPQHF.

The J gene is TRBJ2-7, the V gene TRBV28; TRBD2 matches 7 bases. The length of the CDR3 is 15 residues. Germline trimming cut 3 bases from V and 6 bases from J; bases unmatched to any gene: 11. Germline V lookup: CDR1 MDHEN, CDR2 SYDVKM. The CDR3 loop reads CASSLIGAGSSEQYF. The DNA of the CDR3 is TGTGCCAGCAGTTTGATTGGAGCGGGATCCAGCGAGCAGTACTTC.

The chain couples TRBV6-5 to TRBJ2-2; 9 nucleotides align to TRBD1. The V and J ends lost 5 bases and 4 bases, in that order; junction bases with no gene match: 5. The CDR3 has 15 amino acids. Germline assignment: CDR1 MNHEY and CDR2 SVGAGI. In DNA, the CDR3 is TGTGCCAGCAGTCCAGGACAGGGGCTCACCGGGGAGCTGTTTTTT. It yields the protein CASSPGQGLTGELFF.

The J gene is TRBJ1-1, the V gene TRBV6-5; a possible D gene is TRBD1 (6 bases). The CDR3 has 13 amino acids. CDR1 MNHEY and CDR2 SVGAGI come from the germline V gene. Trimming stripped 0 bases from V and 8 bases from J, with 10 bases between. The DNA of the CDR3 is TGTGCCAGCAGTTACTCGGGACATACGGAAGCTTTCTTT. This encodes CASSYSGHTEAFF.

The chain is built from TRBV28 and TRBJ1-1; 8 positions agree with TRBD1. Per germline, CDR1 MDHEN and CDR2 SYDVKM. CDR3 size: 15 residues. Trimming at V came to 6 bases and at J to 6 bases, leaving 12 bases not matched to a gene. CDR3 region: CASSPGQGISSEAFF. DNA of the CDR3: TGTGCCAGCAGCCCCGGACAGGGTATTTCCTCTGAAGCTTTCTTT.

The V gene is TRBV10-2, the J gene TRBJ2-5; D might be TRBD2 (6 bases). V shed 7 bases and J shed 0 bases, with 21 bases lying between them. The CDR3 extends over 17 amino acids. CDR1 is WSHSY and CDR2 is SAAADI in the germline V gene. The CDR3 DNA reads TGCGCCAGCATGCGAGGGACGGGACTTTTGTACCAAGAGACCCAGTACTTC. It translates to CASMRGTGLLYQETQYF.

This clone has a single count. The V gene is TRBV7-2, the J gene TRBJ2-2; 8 nucleotides agree with TRBD1. CDR1 is SGHTA, CDR2 FQGNSA, per germline. CDR3 size: 14 residues. With V trimmed by 7 bases and J by 7 bases, 8 bases remained unmatched. The CDR3 region has the DNA TGTGCCAGCATCGGACAGGGAGCTGGCGGGGAGCTGTTTTTT. Its translation: CASIGQGAGGELFF.

The rearrangement joins TRBV5-1 to TRBJ1-5; TRBD1 matches at 7 bases. The length of the CDR3 is 22 residues. The germline gives CDR1 SGHRS, CDR2 YFSETQ. V lost 2 bases and J lost 1; bases outside the gene matches: 24. The CDR3 spells CASSFDPNRDRHPKTSNQPQHF. The DNA for the CDR3 is TGCGCCAGCAGCTTCGACCCCAACCGGGACAGACACCCAAAAACGAGCAATCAGCCCCAGCATTTT. The full variable domain, in which reference TRBV5-1 and TRBJ1-5 provide the parts outside the CDR3, is KAGVTQTPRYLIKTRGQQVTLSCSPISGHRSVSWYQQTPGQGLQFLFEYFSETQRNKGNFPGRFSGRQFSNSRSEMNVSTLELGDSALYLCASSFDPNRDRHPKTSNQPQHFGDGTRLSIL.

The rearrangement links TRBV27 to TRBJ1-3; TRBD1 agrees at 7 bases. V shed 4 bases, J shed 0 bases, and the junction held 6 bases outside the gene matches. This CDR3 is built from 16 residues. The germline gives CDR1 MNHEY, CDR2 SMNVEV (reference sequence). In DNA, the CDR3 is TGTGCCAGCAGTTCCAAGGGACAGTACTCTGGAAACACCATATATTTT. Translation gives CASSSKGQYSGNTIYF.